What follows describes a single TCR beta chain. This specimen comes from a study of blood T cell repertoires in COVID-19. In the source study's methods: For nucleated cells, counts were estimated from reference gene primer amplification. Some clones are missing from TCRdb's copy, which holds only in-frame ones; the method was immunoSEQ multiplex PCR. That table is the source of V, J and clone size, and D and trimming were worked out from the DNA. The table lists tens of thousands of clones, around 84% of them singletons. The length of the CDR3 is 13 residues. In germline, CDR1 is MNHEY, CDR2 SVGAGI. Between the trimmed V and J ends, which lost 10 bases and 4 bases, there was a span of 16 bases.

This sequence originates from a woman older than 75 in a cohort sampled during active or convalescent COVID-19. Sample: peripheral blood. This chain links TRBV6-5 with TRBJ1-1, with no clear D. CDR3 region: CATPVPGSTEAFF. The CDR3 region has the DNA TGTGCCACCCCGGTGCCTGGGAGCACTGAAGCTTTCTTT.